This T cell receptor (beta chain) was documented in a study of blood T cell repertoires in COVID-19. Looking at the study overall: COVID-19 samples from acute and convalescent phases originated in the United States, Italy and Spain.

Under the authors' procedure: Scientists estimated how many nucleated cells there were by amplifying reference gene primers. Using immunoSEQ multiplex PCR, the repertoire was profiled, and TCRdb retains in-frame clones only, with some absent. For V, J and clone size, that table is used; D and trimming come from the DNA. Here the sample spans 350,000 to 450,000 clones, around 88% being singletons. Trimming left V 4 bases short and J 0 bases short, with 7 bases between. The CDR3 length is 13 residues. The germline gives CDR1 MGHRA, CDR2 YSYEKL. The material sequenced was peripheral blood. This clonotype was sampled from an older woman with COVID-19, enrolled during active disease. The rearrangement uses TRBV4-1 and TRBJ2-7; D may be TRBD2 (6 bases). In DNA, the CDR3 is TGCGCCAGCAGCCGCGGGAACTCCTACGAGCAGTACTTC. Protein: CASSRGNSYEQYF.